This is a list of T cell receptor beta chains from one sample in a study of response to subunit inactivated influenza vaccine. TCRdb independently ran MiXCR on the RT-PCR reads; one entry per CDR3 protein. The sample consists of around 850,000 distinct CDR3 sequences, less than 20% of them appearing once. Source: PBMCs from blood, taken 4 to 6 days after vaccination. Source of these receptors: a man over 45 who received an inactivated influenza vaccine. The CDR3 runs from the conserved cysteine through the conserved F or W. A D gene is named only where the DNA matches it firmly. Clone size, where shown, is once, few, many, or a class for clones that have expanded.

D: TRBD2; V: TRBV20-1; size: many; J: TRBJ2-7; CDR3: CSASPGLDYEQYF; DNA: TGCAGTGCTTCCCCGGGACTAGATTACGAGCAGTACTTC
D: NA; V: TRBV12-3/TRBV12-4; size: few; J: TRBJ2-7; CDR3: CASSLLFRLGVNYEQYF; DNA: TGTGCCAGCAGTTTACTTTTTCGACTAGGGGTAAACTATGAGCAGTACTTC
D: NA; V: TRBV9; size: few; J: TRBJ1-5; CDR3: CASSPTGYHQPQHF; DNA: TGTGCCAGCAGCCCAACAGGGTACCATCAGCCCCAGCATTTT
D: TRBD1; V: TRBV6-1; size: NA; J: TRBJ1-5; CDR3: CASRRAGTAGNQPQHF; DNA: TGTGCCAGCAGACGCGCCGGGACAGCAGGCAATCAGCCCCAGCATTTT
D: NA; V: TRBV12-3/TRBV12-4; size: NA; J: TRBJ2-7; CDR3: CASSLLTLPYEQYF; DNA: TGTGCCAGCAGTTTATTGACTCTACCCTACGAGCAGTACTTC
D: TRBD2; V: TRBV7-6; size: NA; J: TRBJ2-3; CDR3: CASSLIPGLAGSTDTQYF; DNA: TGTGCCAGCAGCTTAATCCCGGGACTAGCGGGAAGCACAGATACGCAGTATTTT
D: TRBD1; V: TRBV10-3; size: NA; J: TRBJ2-3; CDR3: CAITQGVTQYF; DNA: TGTGCCATCACCCAGGGGGTTACGCAGTATTTT
D: NA; V: TRBV20-1; size: few; J: TRBJ2-3; CDR3: CSATGTAADTQYF; DNA: TGCAGTGCCACCGGGACCGCTGCGGATACGCAGTATTTT
D: NA; V: TRBV10-3; size: NA; J: TRBJ1-5; CDR3: CAISESWITSSSNQPQHF; DNA: TGTGCCATCAGTGAGTCTTGGATCACCTCCTCGAGCAATCAGCCCCAGCATTTT
D: NA; V: TRBV11-2; size: NA; J: TRBJ2-1; CDR3: CASGIEGLDKRFF; DNA: TGTGCCAGCGGAATAGAAGGGTTAGACAAACGGTTCTTC
D: NA; V: TRBV28; size: few; J: TRBJ1-5; CDR3: CASRQGNYQPQHF; DNA: TGTGCCAGCAGGCAGGGAAATTATCAGCCCCAGCATTTT
D: NA; V: TRBV11-2; size: few; J: TRBJ2-1; CDR3: CASSLGVWSNEQFF; DNA: TGTGCCAGCAGCTTAGGGGTCTGGAGCAATGAGCAGTTCTTC
D: TRBD2; V: TRBV7-2; size: NA; J: TRBJ2-1; CDR3: CASSLEAGGGNEQFF; DNA: TGTGCCAGCAGCTTAGAAGCGGGGGGCGGCAATGAGCAGTTCTTC
D: NA; V: TRBV7-8; size: NA; J: TRBJ1-5; CDR3: CASSGHDSRNQPQHF; DNA: TGTGCCAGCAGCGGTCACGACAGTCGCAATCAGCCCCAGCATTTT
D: NA; V: TRBV12-3/TRBV12-4; size: NA; J: TRBJ1-3; CDR3: CASCWGGVAGNTIYF; DNA: TGTGCCAGCTGTTGGGGGGGAGTCGCTGGAAACACCATATATTTT
D: NA; V: TRBV20-1; size: NA; J: TRBJ1-5; CDR3: CSARVAVSNQPQHF; DNA: TGCAGTGCTAGAGTGGCAGTAAGCAATCAGCCCCAGCATTTT
D: NA; V: TRBV20-1; size: many; J: TRBJ1-2; CDR3: CSAPGRVGGYTF; DNA: TGCAGTGCTCCAGGCAGGGTCGGTGGCTACACCTTC
D: NA; V: TRBV6-5; size: few; J: TRBJ1-3; CDR3: CASSYSGISGSGNTIYF; DNA: TGTGCCAGCAGTTACTCGGGTATATCGGGGTCTGGAAACACCATATATTTT
D: TRBD1; V: TRBV10-1; size: NA; J: TRBJ2-7; CDR3: CASSGTGQGLYEQYF; DNA: TGCGCCAGCAGTGGTACGGGACAGGGGTTGTACGAGCAGTACTTC
D: TRBD2; V: TRBV12-3/TRBV12-4; size: NA; J: TRBJ2-3; CDR3: CASSWRLAGVSDTQYF; DNA: TGTGCCAGCAGTTGGAGACTAGCGGGGGTGTCAGATACGCAGTATTTT
D: NA; V: TRBV27; size: NA; J: TRBJ2-7; CDR3: CASSLSHLGRGPYEQYF; DNA: TGTGCCAGCAGTTTATCCCACCTAGGGAGGGGGCCCTACGAGCAGTACTTC
D: NA; V: TRBV7-2; size: few; J: TRBJ2-7; CDR3: CASSLTFQTYEQYF; DNA: TGTGCCAGCAGCTTAACGTTTCAGACCTACGAGCAGTACTTC
D: NA; V: TRBV4-3; size: many; J: TRBJ2-7; CDR3: CASSQERTESYEQYF; DNA: TGCGCCAGCAGCCAAGAGAGGACAGAGAGCTACGAGCAGTACTTC
D: NA; V: TRBV6-5; size: few; J: TRBJ2-5; CDR3: CASSYSTVGVETQYF; DNA: TGTGCCAGCAGTTACTCGACCGTAGGGGTGGAGACCCAGTACTTC
D: NA; V: TRBV20-1; size: few; J: TRBJ2-5; CDR3: CSARLRDIGQETQYF; DNA: TGCAGTGCAAGACTTCGGGACATCGGCCAAGAGACCCAGTACTTC
D: NA; V: TRBV7-9; size: few; J: TRBJ2-3; CDR3: CASSLAGGPIDTQYF; DNA: TGTGCCAGCAGCTTAGCGGGGGGGCCCATAGATACGCAGTATTTT
D: TRBD1; V: TRBV7-2; size: few; J: TRBJ1-5; CDR3: CASRKGQDQPQHF; DNA: TGTGCCAGCAGGAAAGGACAGGATCAGCCCCAGCATTTT
D: TRBD2; V: TRBV7-8; size: NA; J: TRBJ2-3; CDR3: CASSWTGISGRATDTQCF; DNA: TGTGCCAGCAGCTGGACAGGGATTAGCGGGAGGGCTACAGATACGCAGTGTTTT
D: NA; V: TRBV12-3/TRBV12-4; size: few; J: TRBJ2-3; CDR3: CASSLARPPDTQYF; DNA: TGTGCCAGCAGTTTAGCTAGGCCTCCAGATACGCAGTATTTT
D: TRBD1; V: TRBV5-1; size: NA; J: TRBJ2-7; CDR3: CASSSPTGSHEQYF; DNA: TGCGCCAGCAGCTCCCCGACAGGGTCCCACGAGCAGTACTTC
D: TRBD1; V: TRBV12-3/TRBV12-4; size: many; J: TRBJ1-5; CDR3: CASSPGTGIQPQHF; DNA: TGCGCCAGCAGCCCCGGGACAGGGATTCAGCCCCAGCATTTT
D: NA; V: TRBV12-3/TRBV12-4; size: few; J: TRBJ1-1; CDR3: CASSLVQVDTEAFF; DNA: TGTGCCAGCAGTTTAGTACAGGTGGATACTGAAGCTTTCTTT
D: NA; V: TRBV20-1; size: few; J: TRBJ1-1; CDR3: CSARKTRSGTEAFF; DNA: TGCAGTGCCCGTAAGACCAGGTCGGGCACTGAAGCTTTCTTT
D: TRBD2; V: TRBV20-1; size: NA; J: TRBJ2-5; CDR3: CSALAGGIETQYF; DNA: TGCAGTGCCCTAGCGGGAGGTATAGAGACCCAGTACTTC
D: TRBD1; V: TRBV18; size: NA; J: TRBJ1-2; CDR3: CASSPEVGQRAYGYTF; DNA: TGTGCCAGCTCACCAGAGGTGGGACAGAGGGCTTATGGCTACACCTTC
D: NA; V: TRBV20-1; size: many; J: TRBJ2-3; CDR3: CSARVRDTQYF; DNA: TGCAGTGCTAGAGTGAGAGATACGCAGTATTTT
D: TRBD1; V: TRBV7-2; size: NA; J: TRBJ1-2; CDR3: CASSILQGYYTF; DNA: TGTGCCAGCAGCATACTACAGGGGTACTACACCTTC
D: TRBD1; V: TRBV28; size: NA; J: TRBJ2-1; CDR3: CASSLTQDRNNEQFF; DNA: TGTGCCAGCAGCCTAACCCAGGACAGGAACAATGAGCAGTTCTTC
D: NA; V: TRBV20-1; size: NA; J: TRBJ2-1; CDR3: CSASPGSLYNEQFF; DNA: TGCAGTGCCTCCCCGGGGTCCCTCTACAATGAGCAGTTCTTC
D: TRBD2; V: TRBV20-1; size: NA; J: TRBJ2-3; CDR3: CSASAGTSVRRTDTQYF; DNA: TGCAGTGCTAGCGCCGGGACTAGCGTGAGACGCACAGATACGCAGTATTTT
D: NA; V: TRBV5-1; size: NA; J: TRBJ2-1; CDR3: CASTQVSGSYNEQFF; DNA: TGCGCCAGCACCCAGGTTTCGGGATCCTACAATGAGCAGTTCTTC
D: NA; V: TRBV2; size: NA; J: TRBJ1-4; CDR3: CANYDSGATNEKLFF; DNA: TGTGCCAACTATGACAGCGGGGCAACTAATGAAAAACTGTTTTTT
D: NA; V: TRBV9; size: few; J: TRBJ2-7; CDR3: CASSVVPGYEQYF; DNA: TGTGCCAGCAGCGTAGTCCCGGGCTACGAGCAGTACTTC
D: TRBD1; V: TRBV10-3; size: NA; J: TRBJ2-1; CDR3: CAITGTGHRNEQFF; DNA: TGTGCCATCACCGGGACAGGACACAGAAATGAGCAGTTCTTC
D: TRBD1; V: TRBV6-2/TRBV6-3; size: NA; J: TRBJ1-5; CDR3: CASTTSGRGYQPQHF; DNA: TGTGCCAGCACCACCAGCGGCAGGGGGTATCAGCCCCAGCATTTT
D: NA; V: TRBV20-1; size: NA; J: TRBJ1-2; CDR3: CSARDWGGVRVTF; DNA: TGCAGTGCAAGAGATTGGGGGGGCGTAAGGGTAACCTTC
D: NA; V: TRBV6-1; size: NA; J: TRBJ1-2; CDR3: CASSQGPTRYGYTF; DNA: TGTGCCAGCAGCCAAGGACCGACCCGCTATGGCTACACCTTC
D: TRBD1; V: TRBV20-1; size: NA; J: TRBJ1-6; CDR3: CSAREGQAYNSPLHF; DNA: TGCAGTGCTAGGGAGGGACAGGCGTATAATTCACCCCTCCACTTT
D: TRBD2; V: TRBV7-9; size: NA; J: TRBJ2-7; CDR3: CASSLSGGTNEQYF; DNA: TGTGCCAGCAGCTTAAGCGGGGGGACAAACGAGCAGTACTTC
D: TRBD2; V: TRBV27; size: few; J: TRBJ2-7; CDR3: CASSHGTSGSYEQYF; DNA: TGTGCCAGCAGTCATGGGACTAGCGGGAGCTACGAGCAGTACTTC
D: TRBD2; V: TRBV7-2; size: many; J: TRBJ2-3; CDR3: CASSLSRLARWGLDTQYF; DNA: TGTGCCAGCAGCTTATCGAGACTAGCGAGGTGGGGTTTAGATACGCAGTATTTT